This entry concerns a single TCR beta chain. J gave up 6 bases and V 1 base, and 5 bases lay outside the gene matches. The germline V gene encodes CDR1 MDHEN and CDR2 SYDVKM. The CDR3 has 16 residues. The sample originates from a study of blood T cell repertoires in COVID-19. Turning to the study itself: Collection of acute and convalescent COVID-19 samples took place in the United States, Italy and Spain. Sample material is recorded as cDNA or gDNA derived from T cells, B-cell-depleted T cells, or PBMCs.

Authors' analysis steps: Amplification of reference gene primers was used by the study to estimate nucleated cell counts. Clones were read by immunoSEQ multiplex PCR, and TCRdb kept only the in-frame ones, dropping some. The V and J calls and clone size are taken from that table; D and trimming were inferred from the DNA. The data hold roughly 250,000 clones, with approximately 80% observed a single time. This rearrangement joins TRBV28 to TRBJ1-5, with 11 bases matching TRBD1. This receptor was identified in a woman aged 40 to 55 with active or convalescent COVID-19. Material: peripheral blood. The CDR3 sequence: CASSLLDRGLGQPQHF. CDR3 in DNA: TGTGCCAGCAGTTTATTGGACAGGGGGCTTGGTCAGCCCCAGCATTTT.